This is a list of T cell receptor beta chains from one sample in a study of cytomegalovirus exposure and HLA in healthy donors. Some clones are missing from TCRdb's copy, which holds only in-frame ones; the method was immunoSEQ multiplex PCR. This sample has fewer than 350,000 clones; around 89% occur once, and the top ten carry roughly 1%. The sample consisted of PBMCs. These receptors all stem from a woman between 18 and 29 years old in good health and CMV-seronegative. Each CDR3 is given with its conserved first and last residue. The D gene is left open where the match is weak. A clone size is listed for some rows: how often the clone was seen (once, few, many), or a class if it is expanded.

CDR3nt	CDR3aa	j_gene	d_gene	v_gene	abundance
TGTGCCATCAGTGAGTCGACTCGTAGCAGTCCCTCTGGAAACACCATATATTTT	CAISESTRSSPSGNTIYF	TRBJ1-3	.	TRBV10-3	.
TGTGCCAGCAGTCCAGCGGCGGGAGAGACCCAGTACTTC	CASSPAAGETQYF	TRBJ2-5	.	TRBV27	.
TGTGCTAGCAGCCCCGGGAACACAGATACGCAGTATTTT	CASSPGNTDTQYF	TRBJ2-3	.	TRBV7-7	once
TGTGCCAGCAGCCTAACAGGGGCACCCTCCTACGAGCAGTACTTC	CASSLTGAPSYEQYF	TRBJ2-7	TRBD1	TRBV9	.
TGTGCCAGCACGGACCCCCGAGGGGGTTTAATGAAGATGGAACTGTTTTTT	CASTDPRGGLMKMELFF	TRBJ1-4	.	TRBV28	.
TGTGCCAGCAGTTTACCACAGGGGGGTATCGCTGAAGCTTTCTTT	CASSLPQGGIAEAFF	TRBJ1-1	TRBD1	TRBV28	.
TGTGCCAGCAGTTCAACGCCGGGACAGGCCAGAAACGAGCAGTACTTC	CASSSTPGQARNEQYF	TRBJ2-7	TRBD1	TRBV27	.
TGCGCCAGCAGCCGCCAGAATTGGGACAGAAACACTGAAGCTTTCTTT	CASSRQNWDRNTEAFF	TRBJ1-1	TRBD1	TRBV4-1	once
TGTGCCAGCAGCCCAAGAGGGGCGGGAGCAGGGTACAATGAGCAGTTCTTC	CASSPRGAGAGYNEQFF	TRBJ2-1	TRBD2	TRBV9	.
TGCGCCAGCAGTGCGTTCGGGTATTCACCCCTCCACTTT	CASSAFGYSPLHF	TRBJ1-6	.	TRBV10-2	few
TGTGCCAGCAGACAAGCTAACTATGGCTACACCTTC	CASRQANYGYTF	TRBJ1-2	.	TRBV28	.
TGTGCCAGCAGTCGATTGTCGGGGAACACTGAAGCTTTCTTT	CASSRLSGNTEAFF	TRBJ1-1	.	TRBV27	.
TGCGCCAGCAGCTCGGTAGGACAGGGGATACTAGAAGAGACCCAGTACTTC	CASSSVGQGILEETQYF	TRBJ2-5	TRBD1	TRBV5-1	.
TGTGCCAGCAGGTTCGAGCGGGGCTCCTACGAGCAGTACTTC	CASRFERGSYEQYF	TRBJ2-7	TRBD2	TRBV6-1	.
TGCGCCAGCAGCCAACTTCGCGGGAGTCAAAATGAGCAGTTCTTC	CASSQLRGSQNEQFF	TRBJ2-1	TRBD2	TRBV4-1	.
TGCGCCACCAGCGTTCTGCGGGAGGGGTCCGAGCAGTACTTC	CATSVLREGSEQYF	TRBJ2-7	TRBD2	TRBV10-1	few
TGTGCCAGCTCCCCGAAACTAAGCTCCTACAATGAGCAGTTCTTC	CASSPKLSSYNEQFF	TRBJ2-1	.	TRBV18	.
TGTGCCAGCAGCTTAACCGGGCTAGCGGGGGCCTACAATGAGCAGTTCTTC	CASSLTGLAGAYNEQFF	TRBJ2-1	TRBD2	TRBV7-3	.
TGTGCCAGCAGAGGGGACACCATATATTTT	CASRGDTIYF	TRBJ1-3	.	TRBV25-1	.
TGTGCCAGCAGACTGTCCGGGATGCGGGAGACCCAGTACTTC	CASRLSGMRETQYF	TRBJ2-5	.	TRBV27	.
TGTGCCAGCAGTTTGACTAGCGGACACTACGAGCAGTACTTC	CASSLTSGHYEQYF	TRBJ2-7	TRBD2	TRBV27	.
TGTGCCAGCAGTTACTCTTCGCTACAAGAGACCCAGTACTTC	CASSYSSLQETQYF	TRBJ2-5	.	TRBV6-6	.
TGTGCCAGTAGTATAGATTATACTAGCGGGAGTCTCTACGAGCAGTACTTC	CASSIDYTSGSLYEQYF	TRBJ2-7	TRBD2	TRBV19	.
TGTGCCAGCACACCCATGGTCCGGGGGGGGAAGTCTGGAAACACCATATATTTT	CASTPMVRGGKSGNTIYF	TRBJ1-3	.	TRBV2	.
TGTGCCTGGAGTTCCCTTCCGACAGAATTCTCCTACGAGCAGTACTTC	CAWSSLPTEFSYEQYF	TRBJ2-7	.	TRBV30	.
TGTGCCAGCAGCATACGGACAGGAGAACGCTACGAGCAGTACTTC	CASSIRTGERYEQYF	TRBJ2-7	TRBD1	TRBV28	.
TGTGCCACCAGCAGAGACTGGGACTTTAATGGCTACACCTTC	CATSRDWDFNGYTF	TRBJ1-2	.	TRBV15	.
TGTGCCAGCCGAATATATACTAGCGTCAGCACAGATACGCAGTATTTT	CASRIYTSVSTDTQYF	TRBJ2-3	TRBD2	TRBV27	.
TGTGCCAGCAGGGGCGGGGGGAATCAGCCCCAGCATTTT	CASRGGGNQPQHF	TRBJ1-5	.	TRBV28	.
TGTGCCAGCAGCTCGTCAGGGGGCGACTATGGCTACACCTTC	CASSSSGGDYGYTF	TRBJ1-2	TRBD1	TRBV28	few
TGTGCCACCGGGCTAGCAGGCACAGATACGCAGTATTTT	CATGLAGTDTQYF	TRBJ2-3	.	TRBV15	.
TGTGCCAGTAGTATATATGTTGGGCAGGACACCTACGAGCAGTACTTC	CASSIYVGQDTYEQYF	TRBJ2-7	.	TRBV19	.
TGTGCCAGCAAAATAACAGGGCCAACTAATGAAAAACTGTTTTTT	CASKITGPTNEKLFF	TRBJ1-4	.	TRBV28	.
TGTGCCAGCAGCTTAACGGCCAGGGGGCCCGGGGAGCTGTTTTTT	CASSLTARGPGELFF	TRBJ2-2	TRBD1	TRBV7-3	few
TGCGCCAGCAGCCCAACGGGGGGGCCAGGGGCTCGGGAAAAACTGTTTTTT	CASSPTGGPGAREKLFF	TRBJ1-4	.	TRBV4-1	.
TGTGCCAGCAGCTTGGGACTCCAAGAGACCCAGTACTTC	CASSLGLQETQYF	TRBJ2-5	.	TRBV5-6	.
TGTGCCAGCAGCGTAGTTGGGGGGGACACTGAAGCTTTCTTT	CASSVVGGDTEAFF	TRBJ1-1	.	TRBV9	.